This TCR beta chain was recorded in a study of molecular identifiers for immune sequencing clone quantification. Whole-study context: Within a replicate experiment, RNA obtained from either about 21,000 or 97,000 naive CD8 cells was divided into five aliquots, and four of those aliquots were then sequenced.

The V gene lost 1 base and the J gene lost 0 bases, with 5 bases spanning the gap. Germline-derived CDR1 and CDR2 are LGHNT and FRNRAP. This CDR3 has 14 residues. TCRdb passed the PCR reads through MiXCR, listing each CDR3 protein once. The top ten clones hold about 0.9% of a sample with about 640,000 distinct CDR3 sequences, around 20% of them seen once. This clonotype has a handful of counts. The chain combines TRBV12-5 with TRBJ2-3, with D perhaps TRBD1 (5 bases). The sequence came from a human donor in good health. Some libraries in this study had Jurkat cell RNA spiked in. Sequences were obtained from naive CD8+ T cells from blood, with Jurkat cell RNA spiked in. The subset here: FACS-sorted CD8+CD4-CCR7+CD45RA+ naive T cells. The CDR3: CASGLGTSTDTQYF. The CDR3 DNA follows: TGTGCTAGTGGTTTGGGGACAAGCACAGATACGCAGTATTTT.